This T cell receptor (beta chain) was captured in a study of OX40 agonist ivuxolimab in advanced cancers. About the research overall: Patients were roughly 83% male with ages roughly 23 to 85, mean around 58. It was permissible to have had prior anti-PD-1, anti-PD-L1 or anti-CTLA-4 therapy, and around 40% had some.

V lost 9 bases and J lost 1, with 16 bases in between. Germline CDR1 reads LNHDA; CDR2 reads SQIVND (reference sequence). There are 15 residues in the CDR3. Some clones are missing from TCRdb's copy, which holds only in-frame ones; the method was immunoSEQ multiplex PCR. The sample consists of around 100,000 clones, 91% of them appearing once. Concerning this clone itself: As yet, its antigen is unknown.

Study results and caveats: CD4+ and CD8+ T cells in blood underwent clonal expansion by week 6 at 0.1 to 3.0 mg/kg. On average, a greater number of expanded clones characterised CD8+ T cells relative to CD4+.

This chain links TRBV19 with TRBJ1-5, with a tentative D call TRBD1 (6 bases). The sequencing here drew on CD4+ or CD8+ T cells sorted from blood, taken in a trial of the OX40 agonist ivuxolimab. This clonotype originated in an adult with an advanced solid tumor such as melanoma, head and neck, liver or kidney cancer. Here the CDR3 DNA reads TGTGCCAGCCTTAGGGGGGCTGGAAGCAATCAGCCCCAGCATTTT. Protein: CASLRGAGSNQPQHF. Combining the CDR3 with reference TRBV19 and TRBJ1-5 gives the whole variable domain DGGITQSPKYLFRKEGQNVTLSCEQNLNHDAMYWYRQDPGQGLRLIYYSQIVNDFQKGDIAEGYSVSREKKESFPLTVTSAQKNPTAFYLCASLRGAGSNQPQHFGDGTRLSIL.